Listed below are T cell receptor beta chains from one sample, sequenced in a study of patients and donors after allogeneic stem cell transplantation. A single record per CDR3 protein comes from TCRdb applying MiXCR to the RT-PCR reads. The repertoire has 800,000 to 1,000,000 distinct CDR3 sequences, under 20% of them found once; the top ten carry approximately 5.9%. Material: blood, either unsorted or a sorted T cell fraction (not recorded which). The receptors were gathered from a human donor who was either an allogeneic HSCT recipient or a stem cell or donor lymphocyte infusion donor (not recorded which). It is not recorded whose cells these are; they may come from a transplant donor. The conserved cysteine and the conserved F or W are not part of the CDR3 here.

cdr3_aa	v_call	j_call
ATSIVWDTQY	TRBV15	TRBJ2-3
ASSLRTGYGYT	TRBV12-3/TRBV12-4	TRBJ1-2
ASSQERDRRYNEQF	TRBV4-3	TRBJ2-1
ASSPTGTGLNQPQH	TRBV27	TRBJ1-5
ASRDRGREQY	TRBV25-1	TRBJ2-7
ASSQVAGGEQF	TRBV4-1	TRBJ2-1
ASTLHETQY	TRBV7-9	TRBJ2-5
ASSLWGPGYGYT	TRBV12-3/TRBV12-4	TRBJ1-2
ASSARVNPEAF	TRBV9	TRBJ1-1
ATSDFLAGGADTQY	TRBV24-1	TRBJ2-3
ASSLVGRPTDTQY	TRBV7-2	TRBJ2-3
ASSGGRAAGYT	TRBV7-9	TRBJ1-2
ASSLVVYRGDTIY	TRBV7-8	TRBJ1-3
ASSTPSQDEQF	TRBV27	TRBJ2-1
ASRPQGTVNTGELF	TRBV4-1	TRBJ2-2
ATERQATYEQY	TRBV25-1	TRBJ2-7